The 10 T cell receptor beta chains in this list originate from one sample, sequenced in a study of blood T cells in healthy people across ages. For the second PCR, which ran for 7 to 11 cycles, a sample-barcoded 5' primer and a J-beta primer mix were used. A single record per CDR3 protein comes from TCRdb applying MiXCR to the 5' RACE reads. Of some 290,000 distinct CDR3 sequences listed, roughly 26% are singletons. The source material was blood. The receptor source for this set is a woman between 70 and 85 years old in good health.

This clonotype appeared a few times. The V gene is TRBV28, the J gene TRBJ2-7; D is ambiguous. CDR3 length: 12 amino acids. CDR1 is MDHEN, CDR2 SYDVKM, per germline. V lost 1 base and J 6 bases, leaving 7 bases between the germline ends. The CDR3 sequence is CASSLFSFEQYF. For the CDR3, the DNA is TGTGCCAGCAGTTTATTCTCGTTCGAGCAGTACTTC. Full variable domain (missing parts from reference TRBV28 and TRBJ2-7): DVKVTQSSRYLVKRTGEKVFLECVQDMDHENMFWYRQDPGLGLRLIYFSYDVKMKEKGDIPEGYSVSREKKERFSLILESASTNQTSMYLCASSLFSFEQYFGPGTRLTVT.

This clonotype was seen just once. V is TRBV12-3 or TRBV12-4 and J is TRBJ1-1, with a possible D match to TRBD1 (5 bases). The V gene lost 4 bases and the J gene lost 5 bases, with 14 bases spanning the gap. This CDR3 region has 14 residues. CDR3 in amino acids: CASSSQVIRTEAFF. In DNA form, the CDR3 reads TGTGCCAGCAGTTCACAGGTTATTCGGACTGAAGCTTTCTTT.

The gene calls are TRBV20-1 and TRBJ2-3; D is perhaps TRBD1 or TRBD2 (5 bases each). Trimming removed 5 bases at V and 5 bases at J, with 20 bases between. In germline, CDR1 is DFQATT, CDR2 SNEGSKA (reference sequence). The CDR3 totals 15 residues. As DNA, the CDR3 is TGCAGTGCTCCTGACCCCCGGGGACCCCTAGATACGCAGTATTTT. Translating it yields CSAPDPRGPLDTQYF.

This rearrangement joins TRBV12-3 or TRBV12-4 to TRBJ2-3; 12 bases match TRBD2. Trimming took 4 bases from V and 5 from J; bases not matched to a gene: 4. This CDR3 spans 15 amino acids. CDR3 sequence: CASSSRLAGVDTQYF. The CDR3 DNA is TGTGCCAGCAGTTCAAGACTAGCGGGGGTAGATACGCAGTATTTT.

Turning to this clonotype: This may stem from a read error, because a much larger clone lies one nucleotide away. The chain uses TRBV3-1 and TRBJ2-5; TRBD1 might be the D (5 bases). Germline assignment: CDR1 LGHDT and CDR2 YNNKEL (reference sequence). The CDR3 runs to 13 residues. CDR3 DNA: TGTGCCAGCAGCCGAAGGGGCCAAGAGGCCCAGTACTTC. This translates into CASSRRGQEAQYF.

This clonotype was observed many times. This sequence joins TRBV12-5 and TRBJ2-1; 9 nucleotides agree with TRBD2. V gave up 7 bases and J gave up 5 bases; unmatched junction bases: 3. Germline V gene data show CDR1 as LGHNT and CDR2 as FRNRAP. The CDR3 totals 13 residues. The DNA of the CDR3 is TGTGCTAGTGCGGCGGGAGGGAACAATGAGCAGTTCTTC. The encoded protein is CASAAGGNNEQFF.

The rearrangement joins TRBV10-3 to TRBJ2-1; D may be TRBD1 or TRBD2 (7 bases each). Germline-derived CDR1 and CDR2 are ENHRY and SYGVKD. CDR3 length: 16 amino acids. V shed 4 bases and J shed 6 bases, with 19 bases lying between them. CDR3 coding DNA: TGTGCCATCAGTGGCCCTCAGGGGGGGGTTCCCAATGAGCAGTTCTTC. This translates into CAISGPQGGVPNEQFF.

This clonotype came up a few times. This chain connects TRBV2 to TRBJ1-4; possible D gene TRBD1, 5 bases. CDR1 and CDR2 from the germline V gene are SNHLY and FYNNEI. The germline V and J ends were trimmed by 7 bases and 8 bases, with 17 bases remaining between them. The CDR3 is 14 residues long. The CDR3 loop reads CASILGEGREKLFF. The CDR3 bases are TGTGCCAGCATCCTCGGGGAGGGGCGGGAAAAACTGTTTTTT.

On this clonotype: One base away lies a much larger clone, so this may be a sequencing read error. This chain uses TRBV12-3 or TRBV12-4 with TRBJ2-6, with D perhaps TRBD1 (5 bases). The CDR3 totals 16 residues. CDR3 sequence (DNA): TGTGCCAGCTTCTTACTAACCGTCTCTGGGGCCGACGTCCTGACTTTC. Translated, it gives CASFLLTVSGADVLTF.

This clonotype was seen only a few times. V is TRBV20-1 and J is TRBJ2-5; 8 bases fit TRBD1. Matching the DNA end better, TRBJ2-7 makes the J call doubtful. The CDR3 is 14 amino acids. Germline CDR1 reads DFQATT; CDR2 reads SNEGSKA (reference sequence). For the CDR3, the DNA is TGCAGTGCTAGTCTATTGACAGGGGTGTACGAGCAGTACTTC. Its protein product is CSASLLTGVYEQYF.